This TCR beta chain came from a study of siplizumab effects on memory and regulatory T cells (dated by TCRdb to between 2017 and 2020). About the full investigation: The effect of the anti-CD2 antibody siplizumab on alloreactive T-cell subsets was examined in allogeneic mixed lymphocyte reactions constructed from human PBMCs. Results and caveats for the whole study, not just this receptor: Because sequences at frequencies below about 10^-5 were poorly captured, only a minor fraction of alloreactive clones could be mapped back to unstimulated subsets. No functional confirmation was obtained for the suppressive function of proliferating Tregs from siplizumab cultures. Siplizumab significantly reduced the cumulative frequency of alloreactive sequences traceable to unstimulated CD4+ memory T cells. Among mappable alloreactive CD4+ clones, the Treg-derived fraction averaged 68.8% with siplizumab versus roughly 29% in control reactions. Compared with memory T cells, unstimulated naive T cells appeared more diverse, and naive cells seemed to make a substantial contribution to the alloresponse. For roughly 80-96% of proliferating CD4+ or CD8+ clones, no naive or memory phenotype could be assigned.

Of note for this clone: This clone's antigen is unknown. Per-base qualities were not stored, and no clone one base away is much larger.

The method was the immunoSEQ multiplex PCR assay. The deep sequencing platform assayed around 95,000 TCR templates per sample. Genomic DNA extracted from sorted T cells was used for TCRbeta CDR3 sequencing. In the paper's pipeline: Clonal analysis of TCRbeta CDR3 data was done in the R programming language. Unstimulated samples were compared with post-reaction CFSE-low samples to define alloreactive CD4+ and CD8+ clones. By matching sequences to the repertoires of sorted unstimulated Treg and non-Treg cells, each alloreactive CD4+ clone was assigned a regulatory or non-regulatory origin. TCRdb provides this immuneACCESS table in a form limited to in-frame rearrangements. Some clones are lacking; in checked studies, under half of them reflect an unresolved V gene, and why the rest are absent is not known. The V and J calls and the clone size are those of that table, but D and trimming were determined from the DNA. This sample lists about 100,000 clones; about 92% were detected once. The ten biggest clones cover 0.65% to 0.8% of the sample.

The germline V gene sets CDR1 to KGHSH and CDR2 to LQKENI. Including cysteine and phenylalanine, the CDR3 has 15 amino acids. The retained sequence is limited to the CDR3, 45 bases, with the frame set at the first base. V is cut back by 3 bases and J by 7 bases, with 11 bases in the junction unmatched. Sorted unstimulated T cells and proliferating T cells recovered from mixed lymphocyte reactions underwent TCRbeta CDR3 sequencing. Fresh whole blood from 9 to 11 HLA-typed healthy donors was used to isolate PBMCs. Unstimulated CD4+ regulatory T cells were FACS-sorted to map the origin of alloreactive clones.

The sample consisted of Tregs sorted from blood. The receptor's source is a human donor in good health. Recombination connected TRBV18 to TRBJ1-1, and TRBD1 matches 7 of the central bases. CDR3 region: CASSPAGTATREAFF. The DNA is as follows: TGTGCCAGCTCACCCGCCGGGACAGCTACTCGTGAAGCTTTCTTT.